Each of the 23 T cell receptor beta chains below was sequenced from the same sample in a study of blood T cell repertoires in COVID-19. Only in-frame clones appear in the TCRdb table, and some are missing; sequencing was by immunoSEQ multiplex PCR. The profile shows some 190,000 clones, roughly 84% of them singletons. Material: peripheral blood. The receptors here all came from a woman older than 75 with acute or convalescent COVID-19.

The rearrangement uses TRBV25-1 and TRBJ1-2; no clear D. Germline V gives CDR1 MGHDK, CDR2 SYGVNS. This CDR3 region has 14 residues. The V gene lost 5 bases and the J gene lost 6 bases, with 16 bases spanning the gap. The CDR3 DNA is TGTGCCAGCAGTAAAACCCGGACTGCGGATGGCTACACCTTC. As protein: CASSKTRTADGYTF.

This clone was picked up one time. The CDR3 reads CATSSITSGGVQPQHF. CDR3 in DNA: TGTGCCACCAGCAGTATCACGTCGGGTGGAGTTCAGCCCCAGCATTTT. The chain is built from TRBV15 and TRBJ1-5; no clear D. This CDR3 comprises 16 residues. V dropped 3 bases and J dropped 6 bases, with 18 bases sitting between them. Germline loops: CDR1 LNHNV, CDR2 YYDKDF (reference sequence).

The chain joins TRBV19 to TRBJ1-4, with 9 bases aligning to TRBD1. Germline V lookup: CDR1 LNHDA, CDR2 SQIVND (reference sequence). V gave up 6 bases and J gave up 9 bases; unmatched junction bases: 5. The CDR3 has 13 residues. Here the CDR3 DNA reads TGTGCCAGTAGATGGGACAGGGAGAAAAAACTGTTTTTT. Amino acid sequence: CASRWDREKKLFF.

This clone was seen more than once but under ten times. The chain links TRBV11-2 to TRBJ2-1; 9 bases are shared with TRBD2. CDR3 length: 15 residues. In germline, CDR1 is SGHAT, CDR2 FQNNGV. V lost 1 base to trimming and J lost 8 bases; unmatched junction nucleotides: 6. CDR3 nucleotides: TGTGCCAGCAGCTTAGTGGCGGGAGGGCCGGATGAGCAGTTCTTC. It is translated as CASSLVAGGPDEQFF. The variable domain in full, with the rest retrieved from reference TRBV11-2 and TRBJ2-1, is EAGVAQSPRYKIIEKRQSVAFWCNPISGHATLYWYQQILGQGPKLLIQFQNNGVVDDSQLPKDRFSAERLKGVDSTLKIQPAKLEDSAVYLCASSLVAGGPDEQFFGPGTRLTVL.

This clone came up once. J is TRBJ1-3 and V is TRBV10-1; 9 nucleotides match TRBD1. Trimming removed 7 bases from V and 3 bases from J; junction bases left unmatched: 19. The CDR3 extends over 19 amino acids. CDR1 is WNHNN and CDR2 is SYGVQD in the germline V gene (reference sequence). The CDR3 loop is CASTENRGPLINSGNTIYF. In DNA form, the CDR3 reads TGCGCCAGCACCGAAAACAGGGGGCCCCTGATAAACAGTGGAAACACCATATATTTT.

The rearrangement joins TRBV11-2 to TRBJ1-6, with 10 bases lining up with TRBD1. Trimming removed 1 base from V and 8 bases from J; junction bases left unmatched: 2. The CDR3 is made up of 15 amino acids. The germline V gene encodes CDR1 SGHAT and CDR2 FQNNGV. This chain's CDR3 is CASSLAGQGYSPLHF. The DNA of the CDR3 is TGTGCCAGCAGCTTAGCGGGACAGGGGTATTCACCCCTCCACTTT.

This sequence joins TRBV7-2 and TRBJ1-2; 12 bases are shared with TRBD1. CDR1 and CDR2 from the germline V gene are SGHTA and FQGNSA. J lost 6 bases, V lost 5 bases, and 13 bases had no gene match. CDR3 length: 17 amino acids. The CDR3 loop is CASSLIPPGQGAHGYTF. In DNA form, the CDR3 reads TGTGCCAGCAGCCTTATACCCCCGGGACAGGGGGCACATGGCTACACCTTC.

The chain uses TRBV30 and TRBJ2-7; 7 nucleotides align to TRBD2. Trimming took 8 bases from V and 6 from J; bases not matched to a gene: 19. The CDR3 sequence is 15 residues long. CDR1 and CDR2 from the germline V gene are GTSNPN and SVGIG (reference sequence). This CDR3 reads CAGGGGRAGGFEQYF. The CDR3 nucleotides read TGTGCCGGCGGAGGTGGGAGGGCCGGAGGGTTCGAGCAGTACTTC.

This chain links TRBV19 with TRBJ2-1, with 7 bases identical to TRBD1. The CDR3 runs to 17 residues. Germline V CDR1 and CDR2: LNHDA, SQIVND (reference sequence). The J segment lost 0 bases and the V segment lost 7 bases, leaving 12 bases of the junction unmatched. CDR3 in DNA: TGTGCCAGTAAAAGGATGGGGACAGCCAGCTCCTACAATGAGCAGTTCTTC. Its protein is CASKRMGTASSYNEQFF. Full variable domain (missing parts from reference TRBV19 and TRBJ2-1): DGGITQSPKYLFRKEGQNVTLSCEQNLNHDAMYWYRQDPGQGLRLIYYSQIVNDFQKGDIAEGYSVSREKKESFPLTVTSAQKNPTAFYLCASKRMGTASSYNEQFFGPGTRLTVL.

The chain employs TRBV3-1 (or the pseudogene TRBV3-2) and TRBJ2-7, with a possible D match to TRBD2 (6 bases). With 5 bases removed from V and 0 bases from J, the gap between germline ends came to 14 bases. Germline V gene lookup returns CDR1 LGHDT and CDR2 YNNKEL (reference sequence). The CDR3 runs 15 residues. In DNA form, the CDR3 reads TGTGCCAGCAGCTTGAGAGCGGGCCCCTCCTACGAGCAGTACTTC. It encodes CASSLRAGPSYEQYF.

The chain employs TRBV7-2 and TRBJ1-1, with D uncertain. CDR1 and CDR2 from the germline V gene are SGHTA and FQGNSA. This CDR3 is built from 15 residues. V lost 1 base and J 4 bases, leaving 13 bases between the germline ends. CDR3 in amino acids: CASSLGTAWITEAFF. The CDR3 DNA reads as TGTGCCAGCAGCTTAGGGACTGCTTGGATCACTGAAGCTTTCTTT.

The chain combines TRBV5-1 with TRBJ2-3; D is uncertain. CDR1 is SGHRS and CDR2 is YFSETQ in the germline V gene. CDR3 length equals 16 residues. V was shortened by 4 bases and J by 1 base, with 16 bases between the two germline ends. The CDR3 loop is CASSRAGRWGTDTQYF. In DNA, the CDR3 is TGCGCCAGCAGCCGCGCTGGCAGGTGGGGCACAGATACGCAGTATTTT.

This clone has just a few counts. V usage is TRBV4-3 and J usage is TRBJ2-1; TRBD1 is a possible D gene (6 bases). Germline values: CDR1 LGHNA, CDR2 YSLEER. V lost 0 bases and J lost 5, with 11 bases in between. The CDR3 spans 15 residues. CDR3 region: CASSQEAGVHNEQFF. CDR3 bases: TGCGCCAGCAGCCAAGAGGCAGGGGTGCACAATGAGCAGTTCTTC.

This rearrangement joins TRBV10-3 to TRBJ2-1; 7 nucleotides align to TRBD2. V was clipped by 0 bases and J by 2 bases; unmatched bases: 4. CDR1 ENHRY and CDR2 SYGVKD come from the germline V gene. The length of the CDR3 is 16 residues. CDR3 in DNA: TGTGCCATCAGTGAGTCAGGACTAGTGGCCTACAATGAGCAGTTCTTC. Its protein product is CAISESGLVAYNEQFF.

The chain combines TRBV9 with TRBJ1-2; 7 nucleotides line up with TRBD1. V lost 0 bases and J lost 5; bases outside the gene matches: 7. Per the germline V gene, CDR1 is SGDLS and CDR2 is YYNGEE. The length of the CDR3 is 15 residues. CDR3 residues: CASSVVGDSLYGYTF. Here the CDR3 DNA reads TGTGCCAGCAGCGTAGTTGGGGACAGTCTTTATGGCTACACCTTC.

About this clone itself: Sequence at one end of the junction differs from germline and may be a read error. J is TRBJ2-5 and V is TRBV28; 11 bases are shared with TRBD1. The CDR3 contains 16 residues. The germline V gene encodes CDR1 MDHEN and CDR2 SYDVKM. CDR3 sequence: CASSLGTGGYREAQYF. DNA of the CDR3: TGTGCCAGCAGTTTAGGGACAGGGGGTTATAGAGAGGCCCAGTACTTC.

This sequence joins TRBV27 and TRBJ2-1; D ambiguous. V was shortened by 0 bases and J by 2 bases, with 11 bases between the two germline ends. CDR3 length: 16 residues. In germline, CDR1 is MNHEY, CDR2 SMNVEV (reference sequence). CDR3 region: CASSLSRSITYNEQFF. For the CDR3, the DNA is TGTGCCAGCAGTTTATCGAGGAGTATCACCTACAATGAGCAGTTCTTC.

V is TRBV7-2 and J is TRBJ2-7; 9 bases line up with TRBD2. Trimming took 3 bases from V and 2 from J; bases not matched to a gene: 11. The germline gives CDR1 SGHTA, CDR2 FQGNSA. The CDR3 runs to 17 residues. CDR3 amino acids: CASSLKAGGHPPYEQYF. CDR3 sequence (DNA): TGTGCCAGCAGCTTGAAAGCGGGAGGACATCCCCCCTACGAGCAGTACTTC.

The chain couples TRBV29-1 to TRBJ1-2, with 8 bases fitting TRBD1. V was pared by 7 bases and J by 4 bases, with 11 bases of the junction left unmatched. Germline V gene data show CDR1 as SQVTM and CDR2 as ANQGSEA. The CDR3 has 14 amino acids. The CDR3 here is CSGAYGTGFYGYTF. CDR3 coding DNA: TGCAGCGGCGCCTACGGGACAGGCTTCTATGGCTACACCTTC.

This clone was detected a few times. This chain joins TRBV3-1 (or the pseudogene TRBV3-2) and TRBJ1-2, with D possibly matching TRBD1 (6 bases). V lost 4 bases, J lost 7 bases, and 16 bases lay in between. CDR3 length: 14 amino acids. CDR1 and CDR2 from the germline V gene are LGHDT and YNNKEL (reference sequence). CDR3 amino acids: CASSPRQAGAGYTF. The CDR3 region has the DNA TGTGCCAGCAGCCCTCGACAGGCGGGGGCTGGCTACACCTTC.

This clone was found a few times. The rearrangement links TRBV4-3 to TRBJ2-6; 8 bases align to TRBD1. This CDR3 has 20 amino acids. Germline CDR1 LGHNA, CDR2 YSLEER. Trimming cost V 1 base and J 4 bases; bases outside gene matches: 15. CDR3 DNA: TGCGCCAGCAGCCAAGCTATAACCGGACAGGGTCCTCTCGGGGCCAACGTCCTGACTTTC. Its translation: CASSQAITGQGPLGANVLTF.

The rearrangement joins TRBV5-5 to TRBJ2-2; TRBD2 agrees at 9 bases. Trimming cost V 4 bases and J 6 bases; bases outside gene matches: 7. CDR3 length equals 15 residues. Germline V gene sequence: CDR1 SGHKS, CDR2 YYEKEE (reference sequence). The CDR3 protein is CASSRTSVTPGELFF. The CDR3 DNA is TGTGCCAGCAGCCGGACTAGCGTCACTCCCGGGGAGCTGTTTTTT.

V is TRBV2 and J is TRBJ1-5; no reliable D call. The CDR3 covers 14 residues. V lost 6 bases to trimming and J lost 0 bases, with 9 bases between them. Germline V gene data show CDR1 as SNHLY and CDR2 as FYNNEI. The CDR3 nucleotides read TGTGCCAGCAGCGAACAGTATAGCAATCAGCCCCAGCATTTT. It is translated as CASSEQYSNQPQHF.